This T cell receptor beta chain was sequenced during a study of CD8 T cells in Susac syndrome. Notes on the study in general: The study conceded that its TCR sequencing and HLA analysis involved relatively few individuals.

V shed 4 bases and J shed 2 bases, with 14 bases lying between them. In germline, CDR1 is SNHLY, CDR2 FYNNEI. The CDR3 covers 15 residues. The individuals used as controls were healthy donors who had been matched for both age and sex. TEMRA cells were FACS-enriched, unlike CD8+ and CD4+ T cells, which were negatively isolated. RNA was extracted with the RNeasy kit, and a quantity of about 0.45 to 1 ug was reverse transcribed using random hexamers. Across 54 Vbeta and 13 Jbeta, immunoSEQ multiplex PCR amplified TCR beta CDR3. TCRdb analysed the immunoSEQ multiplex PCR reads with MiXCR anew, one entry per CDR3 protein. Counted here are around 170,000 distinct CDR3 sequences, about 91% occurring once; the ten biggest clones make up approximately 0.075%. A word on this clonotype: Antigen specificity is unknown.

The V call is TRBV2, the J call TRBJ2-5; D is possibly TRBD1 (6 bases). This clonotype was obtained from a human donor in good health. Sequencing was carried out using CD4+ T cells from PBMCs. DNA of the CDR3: TGTGCCAGCAGTGGGGCCCTAAGGGGGCAAGAGACCCAGTACTTC. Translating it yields CASSGALRGQETQYF.